The clone carrying this T cell receptor beta chain was recorded at least ten times. This sample stems from a study of human T cells and chemical hapten exposure. For the library, individual cDNA molecules each received unique molecular identifiers. From the RACE reads, TCRdb called clonotypes with MiXCR, one entry per CDR3 protein. The table shows roughly 260,000 distinct CDR3 sequences, with about 9% occurring only once. The germline V and J ends were trimmed by 3 bases and 0 bases, with 28 bases remaining between them. Germline V gene sequence: CDR1 MNHEY, CDR2 SMNVEV (reference sequence). The CDR3 spans 21 residues. As for time point: pre-sensitization, week 0. Treatment given: therapeutic diphenylcyclopropenone sensitization with weekly scalp DPC. Extraction yielded total RNA from whole blood (unfractionated).

The TCR comes from a woman between 40 and 55 years old with alopecia areata. Some clones in this sample may be carry-over from other donors' samples. This chain links TRBV27 with TRBJ2-3; TRBD1 is a possible D gene (6 bases). The sample was whole blood, taken in connection with sensitization to the hapten diphenylcyclopropenone (DPC). The CDR3 reads CASSFRLQGYSHPTSTDTQYF. In nucleotides, the CDR3 is TGTGCCAGCAGTTTCCGTTTGCAGGGGTATTCCCACCCCACTAGCACAGATACGCAGTATTTT.